This T cell receptor (beta chain) originates from a study of blood T cell repertoires in COVID-19. Study as a whole: Acute and convalescent COVID-19 specimens originated in the United States, Italy and Spain. The analysed material was cDNA or gDNA that came from T cells, B-cell-depleted T cells, or PBMCs.

Trimming at V came to 1 base and at J to 2 bases, leaving 7 bases not matched to a gene. CDR1 is SQVTM, CDR2 ANQGSEA, per germline. This CDR3 comprises 15 residues. As handled by the study authors: Counts of nucleated cells, estimated from reference gene primer amplification, were obtained. Only in-frame clones appear in the TCRdb table, and some are missing; sequencing was by immunoSEQ multiplex PCR. D and trimming come from the DNA, and the V and J calls and clone size come from that table. The sample carries fewer than 25,000 clones, approximately 90% recorded once. The chain combines TRBV29-1 with TRBJ2-7, with TRBD1 matching over 8 bases. The sequenced material came from peripheral blood. The receptor was isolated from a human donor in a cohort sampled during active COVID-19. CDR3 bases: TGCAGCGTTGAAGGCCAACCGGGACAGGCCTACGAGCAGTACTTC. Amino acids: CSVEGQPGQAYEQYF.